The rows below give T cell receptor beta chains drawn from one sample of a study of early T cells in non-severe SARS-CoV-2 infection. Each CDR3 protein gets one entry after TCRdb re-called the 5' RACE reads with MiXCR. The table shows about 77,000 distinct CDR3 sequences, with 9% to 15% occurring only once. This sample comprised whole blood, obtained at baseline. All receptors come from an adult who was a healthcare worker with PCR-confirmed SARS-CoV-2 infection or an uninfected control (not recorded which). The donor label of this sample is uncertain. CDR3s leave out the opening cysteine and the closing phenylalanine or tryptophan. Each record gives: J gene, V gene, CDR3 protein.

>TRBJ1-6|TRBV20-1
SAREGGSPLH
>TRBJ2-7|TRBV7-2
ASSPSYYEQY
>TRBJ2-5|TRBV19
ASSILAGERETQY
>TRBJ2-3|TRBV7-3
ASSGTRTDTQY
>TRBJ2-7|TRBV9
ASSVGLHSSYEQY
>TRBJ1-1|TRBV20-1
SANRQPNTEAF
>TRBJ1-6|TRBV7-8
ASSATTAPLHNSPLH
>TRBJ2-3|TRBV27
ASSLGGTSADTQY
>TRBJ2-1|TRBV4-2
ASSQSSGRASGEQF
>TRBJ2-1|TRBV7-3
ASSFAGGGEQF
>TRBJ2-1|TRBV20-1
SARDIRDSSYNEQF
>TRBJ2-1|TRBV7-9
ASSPPSGNSYNEQF
>TRBJ1-5|TRBV14
ASSQDRWQPQH
>TRBJ2-5|TRBV20-1
SVKAGGGSETQY
>TRBJ2-3|TRBV24-1
ATSDPEDTQY
>TRBJ2-1|TRBV9
ASSVARTKDDEQF
>TRBJ2-1|TRBV12-3/TRBV12-4
ASSPPSLGSYNEQF
>TRBJ2-7|TRBV4-1
ASSQEPRGSYEQY
>TRBJ2-1|TRBV4-1
ASSQVGGTEYNEQF
>TRBJ2-3|TRBV12-3/TRBV12-4
ASTFSGLSTDTQY
>TRBJ2-7|TRBV11-2
ASSLDPYEQY
>TRBJ2-7|TRBV14
ASTKETGFLRRSYEQY
>TRBJ1-5|TRBV6-5
ASSYGRTNQPQH
>TRBJ2-2|TRBV7-6
ASSLVGGSVTGELF
>TRBJ2-3|TRBV14
ASSQGILTQY
>TRBJ2-2|TRBV20-1
SAPAGGRDTGELF
>TRBJ1-5|TRBV10-3
AISKQGGRGQPQH
>TRBJ1-4|TRBV9
ASSAGQAHNEKLF
>TRBJ2-3|TRBV9
ASSPRTSGGSDTQY
>TRBJ2-1|TRBV4-2
ASSQGGAHRNEQF
>TRBJ2-5|TRBV7-6
ASSFIKGRETQY
>TRBJ2-3|TRBV4-2
ASSQGGDSRY
>TRBJ1-5|TRBV2
ASSHTGEVEPQH
>TRBJ1-2|TRBV20-1
SAPRQIGYT
>TRBJ2-3|TRBV20-1
SARDNTDTQY
>TRBJ1-5|TRBV27
ASSLSRGQLSDRPGNQPQH
>TRBJ1-6|TRBV7-9
ASSPPRAYRNSPLH
>TRBJ2-3|TRBV12-5
ASTMGGRTFGTQY
>TRBJ1-2|TRBV9
ASYSGTPTGYT
>TRBJ2-7|TRBV2
ASTSVSAGYEQY
>TRBJ2-2|TRBV6-2/TRBV6-3
ASSYIPGLVTGELF
>TRBJ1-6|TRBV18
ASSPWAIGTGSSYNSPLH
>TRBJ2-1|TRBV7-9
ASSLAQTMDEQF
>TRBJ2-1|TRBV25-1
ASGRGNEQF
>TRBJ2-5|TRBV7-2
ASSFMPQETQY
>TRBJ1-5|TRBV12-3/TRBV12-4
ASSPFPGLQPQH
>TRBJ2-4|TRBV1
TSSQNPGEVAKNIQY
>TRBJ1-1|TRBV7-3
ASSLMGNTEAF
>TRBJ2-1|TRBV6-6
ASSPDYPPLNEQF
>TRBJ2-7|TRBV9
AISPLTGTPSSYEQY
>TRBJ2-4|TRBV12-3/TRBV12-4
ASNTSHGNAKNIQY
>TRBJ1-1|TRBV6-1
ATRVYTEAF
>TRBJ1-1|TRBV3-1
ASSRGSINTEAF
>TRBJ1-1|TRBV6-1
ASSEGVNTEAF
>TRBJ2-7|TRBV20-1
SAREGGATYEQY